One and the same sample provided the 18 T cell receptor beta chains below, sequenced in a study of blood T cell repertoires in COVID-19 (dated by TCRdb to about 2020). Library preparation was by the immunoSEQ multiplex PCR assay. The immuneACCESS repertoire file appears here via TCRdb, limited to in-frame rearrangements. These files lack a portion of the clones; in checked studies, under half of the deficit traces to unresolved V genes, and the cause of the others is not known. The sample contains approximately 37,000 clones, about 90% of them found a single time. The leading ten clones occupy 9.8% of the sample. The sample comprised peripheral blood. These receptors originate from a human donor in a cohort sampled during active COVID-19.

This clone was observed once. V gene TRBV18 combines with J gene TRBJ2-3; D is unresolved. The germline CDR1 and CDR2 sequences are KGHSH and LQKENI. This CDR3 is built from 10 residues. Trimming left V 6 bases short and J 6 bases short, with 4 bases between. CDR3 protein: CASSLDTQYF. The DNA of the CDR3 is TGTGCCAGCTCCCTGGATACGCAGTATTTT. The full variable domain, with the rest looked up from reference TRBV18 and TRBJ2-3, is NAGVMQNPRHLVRRRGQEARLRCSPMKGHSHVYWYRQLPEEGLKFMVYLQKENIIDESGMPKERFSAEFPKEGPSILRIQQVVRGDSAAYFCASSLDTQYFGPGTRLTVL.

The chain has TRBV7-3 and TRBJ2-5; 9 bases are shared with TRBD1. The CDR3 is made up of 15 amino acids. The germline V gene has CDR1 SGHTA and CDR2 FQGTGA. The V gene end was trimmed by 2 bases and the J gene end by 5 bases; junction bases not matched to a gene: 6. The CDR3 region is CASSLHGQGLETQYF. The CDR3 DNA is TGTGCCAGCAGCTTACATGGACAGGGGTTGGAGACCCAGTACTTC. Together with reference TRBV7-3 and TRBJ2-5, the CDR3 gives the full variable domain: GAGVSQTPSNKVTEKGKYVELRCDPISGHTALYWYRQSLGQGPEFLIYFQGTGAADDSGLPNDRFFAVRPEGSVSTLKIQRTERGDSAVYLCASSLHGQGLETQYFGPGTRLLVL.

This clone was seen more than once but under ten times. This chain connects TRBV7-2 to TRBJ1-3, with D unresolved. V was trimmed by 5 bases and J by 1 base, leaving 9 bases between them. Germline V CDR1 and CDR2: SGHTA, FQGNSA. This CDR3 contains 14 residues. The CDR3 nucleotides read TGTGCCAGCAGCCCCGGTTTATCTGGAAACACCATATATTTT. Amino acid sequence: CASSPGLSGNTIYF. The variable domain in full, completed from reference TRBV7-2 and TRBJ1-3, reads GAGVSQSPSNKVTEKGKDVELRCDPISGHTALYWYRQSLGQGLEFLIYFQGNSAPDKSGLPSDRFSAERTGGSVSTLTIQRTQQEDSAVYLCASSPGLSGNTIYFGEGSWLTVV.

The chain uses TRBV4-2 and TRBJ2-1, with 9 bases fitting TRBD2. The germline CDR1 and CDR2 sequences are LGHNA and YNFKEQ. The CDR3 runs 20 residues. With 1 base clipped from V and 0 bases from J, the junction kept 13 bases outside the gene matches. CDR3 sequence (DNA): TGTGCCAGCAGCCAAGGAGTCGGTAGCGGGAGACCCAGCTCCTACAATGAGCAGTTCTTC. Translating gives CASSQGVGSGRPSSYNEQFF.

CDR3 loop: CASSSGQGGETQYF. DNA for the CDR3: TGTGCCAGCAGTTCGGGACAGGGGGGCGAGACCCAGTACTTC. The chain couples TRBV25-1 to TRBJ2-5, with 11 positions matching TRBD1. The CDR3 loop spans 14 amino acids. J was trimmed by 5 bases and V by 5 bases; bases with no gene match: 4. Germline CDR1 reads MGHDK; CDR2 reads SYGVNS.

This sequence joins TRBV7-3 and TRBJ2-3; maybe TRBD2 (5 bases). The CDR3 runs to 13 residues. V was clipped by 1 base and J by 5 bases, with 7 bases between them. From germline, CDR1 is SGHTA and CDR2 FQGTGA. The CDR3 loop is CASSLSGRDTQYF. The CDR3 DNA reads TGTGCCAGCAGCTTAAGTGGGAGAGATACGCAGTATTTT. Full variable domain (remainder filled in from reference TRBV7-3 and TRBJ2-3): GAGVSQTPSNKVTEKGKYVELRCDPISGHTALYWYRQSLGQGPEFLIYFQGTGAADDSGLPNDRFFAVRPEGSVSTLKIQRTERGDSAVYLCASSLSGRDTQYFGPGTRLTVL.

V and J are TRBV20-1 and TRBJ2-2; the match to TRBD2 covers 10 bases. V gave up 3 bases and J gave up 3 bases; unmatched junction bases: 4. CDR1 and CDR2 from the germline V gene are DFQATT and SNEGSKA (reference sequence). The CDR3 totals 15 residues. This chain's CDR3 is CSASVGLADTGELFF. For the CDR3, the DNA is TGCAGTGCTAGTGTAGGACTAGCGGACACCGGGGAGCTGTTTTTT.

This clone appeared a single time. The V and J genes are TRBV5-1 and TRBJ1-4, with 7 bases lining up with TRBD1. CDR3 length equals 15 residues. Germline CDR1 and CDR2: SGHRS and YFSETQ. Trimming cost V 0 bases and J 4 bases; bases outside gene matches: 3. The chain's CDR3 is CASSLGQGSNEKLFF. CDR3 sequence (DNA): TGCGCCAGCAGCTTGGGACAGGGTAGTAATGAAAAACTGTTTTTT. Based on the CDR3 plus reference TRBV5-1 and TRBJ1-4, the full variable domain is KAGVTQTPRYLIKTRGQQVTLSCSPISGHRSVSWYQQTPGQGLQFLFEYFSETQRNKGNFPGRFSGRQFSNSRSEMNVSTLELGDSALYLCASSLGQGSNEKLFFGSGTQLSVL.

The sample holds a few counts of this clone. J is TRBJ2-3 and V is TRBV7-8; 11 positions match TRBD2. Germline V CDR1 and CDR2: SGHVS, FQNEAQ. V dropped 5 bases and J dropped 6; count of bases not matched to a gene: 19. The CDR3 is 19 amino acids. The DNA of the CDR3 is TGTGCCAGCAGCACTTGGGGGACTAGCGGACACCGTCGCGGGGATACGCAGTATTTT. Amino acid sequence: CASSTWGTSGHRRGDTQYF.

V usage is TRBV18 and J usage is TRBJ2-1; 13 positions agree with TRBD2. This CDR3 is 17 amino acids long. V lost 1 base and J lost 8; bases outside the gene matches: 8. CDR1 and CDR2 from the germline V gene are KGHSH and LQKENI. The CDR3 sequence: CASSPRSGLAGEHEQFF. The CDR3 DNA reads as TGTGCCAGCTCACCACGGAGCGGACTAGCGGGAGAACATGAGCAGTTCTTC.

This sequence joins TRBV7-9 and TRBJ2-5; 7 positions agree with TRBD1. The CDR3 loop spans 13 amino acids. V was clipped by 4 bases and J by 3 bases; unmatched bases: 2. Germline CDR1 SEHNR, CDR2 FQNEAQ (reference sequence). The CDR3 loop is CASSWTGEETQYF. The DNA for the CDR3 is TGTGCCAGCAGCTGGACAGGCGAAGAGACCCAGTACTTC. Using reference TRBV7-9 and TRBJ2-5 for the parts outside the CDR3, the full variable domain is DTGVSQNPRHKITKRGQNVTFRCDPISEHNRLYWYRQTLGQGPEFLTYFQNEAQLEKSRLLSDRFSAERPKGSFSTLEIQRTEQGDSAMYLCASSWTGEETQYFGPGTRLLVL.

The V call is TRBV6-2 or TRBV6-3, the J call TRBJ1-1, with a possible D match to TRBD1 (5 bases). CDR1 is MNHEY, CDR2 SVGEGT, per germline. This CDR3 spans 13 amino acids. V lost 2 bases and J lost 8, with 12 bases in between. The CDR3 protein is CASSYTRAKEAFF. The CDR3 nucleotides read TGTGCCAGCAGTTACACCAGGGCAAAAGAAGCTTTCTTT.

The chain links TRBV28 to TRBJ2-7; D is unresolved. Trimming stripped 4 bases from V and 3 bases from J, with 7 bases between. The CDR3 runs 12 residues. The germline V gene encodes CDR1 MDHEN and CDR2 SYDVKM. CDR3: CASSSAFYEQYF. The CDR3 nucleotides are TGTGCCAGCAGTTCCGCGTTCTACGAGCAGTACTTC.

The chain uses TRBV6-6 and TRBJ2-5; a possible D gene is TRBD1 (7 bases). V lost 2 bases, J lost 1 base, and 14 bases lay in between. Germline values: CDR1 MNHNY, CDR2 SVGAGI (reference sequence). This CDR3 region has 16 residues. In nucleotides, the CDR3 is TGTGCCAGCAGTTACGGGGCAGGGGGGACCCAAGAGACCCAGTACTTC. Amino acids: CASSYGAGGTQETQYF.

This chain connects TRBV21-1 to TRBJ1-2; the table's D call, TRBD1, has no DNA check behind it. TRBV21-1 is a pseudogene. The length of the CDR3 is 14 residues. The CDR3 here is CASIGQGVRSGYTF. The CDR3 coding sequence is TGTGCCAGCATCGGACAGGGGGTACGATCCGGCTACACCTTC.

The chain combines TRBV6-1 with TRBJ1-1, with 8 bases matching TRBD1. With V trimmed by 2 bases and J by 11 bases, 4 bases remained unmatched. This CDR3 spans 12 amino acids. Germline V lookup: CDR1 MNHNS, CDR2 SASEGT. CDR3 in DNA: TGTGCCAGCAGTGAAAGACAGGGGCTGGCTTTCTTT. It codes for CASSERQGLAFF.

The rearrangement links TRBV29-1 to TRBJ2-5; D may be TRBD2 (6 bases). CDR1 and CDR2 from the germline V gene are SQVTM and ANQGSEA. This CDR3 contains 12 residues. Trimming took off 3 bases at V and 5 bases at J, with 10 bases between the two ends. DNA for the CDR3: TGCAGCGTTGACCGGGGGTCGGAGACCCAGTACTTC. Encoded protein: CSVDRGSETQYF. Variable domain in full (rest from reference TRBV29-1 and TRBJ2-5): SAVISQKPSRDICQRGTSLTIQCQVDSQVTMMFWYRQQPGQSLTLIATANQGSEATYESGFVIDKFPISRPNLTFSTLTVSNMSPEDSSIYLCSVDRGSETQYFGPGTRLLVL.

DNA for the CDR3: TGTGCCAGCAGCTTAGATGGCCCACCCAGGGAAAAACTGTTTTTT. It translates to CASSLDGPPREKLFF. V gene TRBV7-9 combines with J gene TRBJ1-4; D not certain. The CDR3 is 15 amino acids. V lost 1 base and J 8 bases, leaving 14 bases between the germline ends. The germline CDR1 and CDR2 sequences are SEHNR and FQNEAQ (reference sequence).